This is a list of T cell receptor beta chains from one sample in a study of shared clonotypes between healthy human individuals. TCRdb's copy holds only in-frame clones and misses some; the assay was immunoSEQ multiplex PCR. The sample holds 2 million or so clones, roughly 94% seen once. Sequencing was done on a sample of naive CD4+ T cells sorted from blood. Receptors originate from a man aged 18-30 years in good health. The CDR3 runs from the conserved cysteine through the conserved F or W. The D gene is left open where the match is weak. Not all rows give a size; the values are once, few, many and, for expanded clones, a class.

CDR3aa,CDR3nt,abundance,j_gene,v_gene,d_gene
CASSFVRQQVMQETQYF,TGTGCCAGCAGCTTTGTTCGGCAGCAGGTCATGCAAGAGACCCAGTACTTC,NA,TRBJ2-5,TRBV7-2,NA
CASSTQGITGELFF,TGTGCCAGCAGTACTCAGGGTATCACCGGGGAGCTGTTTTTT,NA,TRBJ2-2,TRBV7-9,NA
CASRRRGPPETQYF,TGTGCCAGCAGGAGAAGGGGGCCCCCGGAGACCCAGTACTTC,NA,TRBJ2-5,TRBV6-5,TRBD1
CASSLFSDLVGYTF,TGTGCCAGCAGCTTATTTTCCGACCTAGTTGGCTACACCTTC,NA,TRBJ1-2,TRBV11-2,NA
CASSLVGGAEAFF,TGTGCCAGCAGCTTAGTCGGGGGCGCTGAAGCTTTCTTT,NA,TRBJ1-1,TRBV7-9,NA
CASSRGQETQYF,TGTGCCAGCTCGAGGGGACAAGAGACCCAGTACTTC,NA,TRBJ2-5,TRBV6-5,NA
CASSQDGGGRGEQFF,TGCGCCAGCAGCCAAGATGGTGGAGGGCGGGGTGAGCAGTTCTTC,NA,TRBJ2-1,TRBV4-3,NA
CAISDSGLAGGDTQYF,TGTGCCATCAGTGATTCGGGACTAGCGGGGGGGGATACGCAGTATTTT,NA,TRBJ2-3,TRBV10-3,TRBD2
CASSLQGGRSSPLHF,TGTGCCAGCAGCTTACAGGGAGGGCGGAGTTCACCCCTCCACTTT,NA,TRBJ1-6,TRBV7-2,NA
CASSSPGQLTTNEKLFF,TGTGCCAGCAGTTCCCCCGGACAGCTTACAACTAATGAAAAACTGTTTTTT,NA,TRBJ1-4,TRBV28,NA
CASSPRETPYEQYF,TGTGCCAGCAGCCCCCGGGAAACTCCCTACGAGCAGTACTTC,NA,TRBJ2-7,TRBV5-4,NA
CASSLGTTGNTIYF,TGCGCCAGCAGCCTCGGGACGACTGGAAACACCATATATTTT,NA,TRBJ1-3,TRBV5-1,NA
CASSTEREETQYF,TGTGCCAGCAGCACCGAGAGGGAAGAGACCCAGTACTTC,NA,TRBJ2-5,TRBV7-2,NA
CASSPGEGKLFF,TGTGCCAGCAGCCCCGGTGAGGGAAAACTGTTTTTT,NA,TRBJ1-4,TRBV7-2,NA
CAWSPDQRAFF,TGTGCCTGGAGTCCAGACCAGCGAGCTTTCTTT,once,TRBJ1-1,TRBV30,NA
CASSLGFGKTIYNEQFF,TGTGCCAGCAGTTTAGGATTTGGCAAGACTATCTACAATGAGCAGTTCTTC,NA,TRBJ2-1,TRBV27,NA
CASSQRVEYGYTF,TGCGCCAGCAGCCAAAGGGTTGAGTATGGCTACACCTTC,NA,TRBJ1-2,TRBV5-1,NA
CASSRQEVGEQYF,TGTGCCAGCAGTCGACAAGAGGTCGGCGAGCAGTACTTC,NA,TRBJ2-7,TRBV6-6,NA
CASSMRGYQETQYF,TGTGCCAGTAGTATGAGAGGATACCAAGAGACCCAGTACTTC,NA,TRBJ2-5,TRBV19,NA
CASSPNYEQYF,TGTGCCAGCAGCCCAAACTACGAGCAGTACTTC,NA,TRBJ2-7,TRBV9,NA
CASSHGGRAKNIQYF,TGTGCCAGTAGTCACGGGGGGCGTGCCAAAAACATTCAGTACTTC,NA,TRBJ2-4,TRBV19,NA
CASSPLPAAGRNSPLHF,TGTGCCAGCAGTCCTCTCCCGGCGGCAGGGAGGAATTCACCCCTCCACTTT,NA,TRBJ1-6,TRBV27,NA
CASSPGGDGTEAFF,TGTGCCAGCTCACCAGGGGGCGACGGAACTGAAGCTTTCTTT,NA,TRBJ1-1,TRBV18,NA
CAGAAGVFSEQFF,TGTGCAGGAGCCGCGGGAGTGTTCAGTGAGCAGTTCTTC,NA,TRBJ2-1,TRBV10-3,TRBD2
CASSLSTGRYEQYF,TGTGCCAGCAGTTTATCAACAGGGCGGTACGAGCAGTACTTC,NA,TRBJ2-7,TRBV28,NA
CSVVRGPTEAFF,TGCAGCGTTGTAAGGGGACCTACTGAAGCTTTCTTT,NA,TRBJ1-1,TRBV29-1,NA
CAISDGGQGPTAYEQYF,TGTGCCATCAGTGATGGGGGCCAGGGTCCCACCGCCTACGAGCAGTACTTC,NA,TRBJ2-7,TRBV10-3,NA
CASMRSGRGYEQYF,TGTGCCAGCATGCGGAGCGGGAGGGGATACGAGCAGTACTTC,NA,TRBJ2-7,TRBV27,TRBD2
CASSLAWPSGAGELFF,TGCGCCAGCAGCTTAGCATGGCCCAGCGGGGCCGGGGAGCTGTTTTTT,NA,TRBJ2-2,TRBV5-1,TRBD2
CASSIRMNTEAFF,TGTGCCAGTAGTATCCGTATGAACACTGAAGCTTTCTTT,NA,TRBJ1-1,TRBV19,NA